Below are 20 T cell receptor beta chains sequenced from a single sample in a study of human versus mouse CDR3 diversity and MHC coevolution. Sequencing was performed with immunoSEQ multiplex PCR; in TCRdb, only in-frame clones are kept and a portion is missing. The repertoire holds tens of thousands of clones, with over 85% as singletons. The sequenced sample consisted of naive CD4+ T cells from blood. Sample subset: CD45RO-negative CD62L-positive naive CD4 T cells. These receptors all stem from a person aged 25-75 years in good health.

The chain carries TRBV5-1 and TRBJ1-3; D is ambiguous. This CDR3 is built from 14 residues. Germline loops: CDR1 SGHRS, CDR2 YFSETQ. Trimming took 2 bases from V and 0 from J, leaving 6 bases between them. CDR3 DNA: TGCGCCAGCAGCTTTGAGGTCTCTGGAAACACCATATATTTT. As protein: CASSFEVSGNTIYF.

The chain combines TRBV5-4 with TRBJ2-1; 14 bases fit TRBD2. The V gene end was trimmed by 9 bases and the J gene end by 7 bases; junction bases not matched to a gene: 6. CDR3 length: 14 residues. CDR1 is SGHNT, CDR2 YYREEE, per germline (reference sequence). The DNA for the CDR3 is TGTGCCACGCGCGGGACTAGCGGGAGAAATGAGCAGTTCTTC. It encodes CATRGTSGRNEQFF. Combining the CDR3 with reference TRBV5-4 and TRBJ2-1 gives the whole variable domain ETGVTQSPTHLIKTRGQQVTLRCSSQSGHNTVSWYQQALGQGPQFIFQYYREEENGRGNFPPRFSGLQFPNYSSELNVNALELDDSALYLCATRGTSGRNEQFFGPGTRLTVL.

In DNA, the CDR3 is TGTGCCAGCTCACCAGACAGGGAGGAAGCTTTCTTT. It encodes CASSPDREEAFF. The V call is TRBV18, the J call TRBJ1-1; 7 bases match TRBD1. Trimming took 2 bases from V and 8 from J; bases not matched to a gene: 2. The CDR3 has 12 amino acids. Germline loops: CDR1 KGHSH, CDR2 LQKENI.

The rearrangement links TRBV18 to TRBJ1-2; 7 bases are a match to TRBD1. The V gene end was trimmed by 8 bases and the J gene end by 1 base; junction bases not matched to a gene: 10. This CDR3 has 15 amino acids. The germline V gene has CDR1 KGHSH and CDR2 LQKENI. CDR3 sequence (DNA): TGTGCCAGCGCGACGGGTGGGGACAGTAACTATGGCTACACCTTC. Its protein product is CASATGGDSNYGYTF.

As DNA, the CDR3 is TGTGCCAGCAGCTTAAACGTCGGCGGGAGTGGGAATGAGCAGTTCTTC. It yields the protein CASSLNVGGSGNEQFF. The chain recombines TRBV7-3 with TRBJ2-1, with TRBD2 matching 7 bases. The V segment lost 1 base and the J segment 7 bases; nucleotides outside the gene matches: 10. The length of the CDR3 is 16 residues. In germline, CDR1 is SGHTA, CDR2 FQGTGA.

The gene calls are TRBV28 and TRBJ2-2; possible D gene TRBD1, 6 bases. Trimming shortened V by 5 bases and J by 0 bases, and 16 bases separated the two germline ends. The germline V gene encodes CDR1 MDHEN and CDR2 SYDVKM. This CDR3 has 17 residues. CDR3 nucleotides: TGTGCCAGCAGTCCCATGGACAGCCTGGCGAACACCGGGGAGCTGTTTTTT. This codes for CASSPMDSLANTGELFF.

Points on this clone: The conserved phenylalanine or tryptophan is not found at the CDR3 terminus, so this likely reflects a read error. The genes are TRBV19 and TRBJ2-3, with 8 bases fitting TRBD2. Germline lookup yields CDR1 LNHDA and CDR2 SQIVND (reference sequence). Trimming took 5 bases from V and 1 from J; bases not matched to a gene: 8. The CDR3 is 16 residues long. For the CDR3, the DNA is TGTGCCAGTAGTGTCACTAGCGGTTTGGGCACAGATACGCAGTATTCT. It translates to CASSVTSGLGTDTQYS.

J is TRBJ2-1 and V is TRBV18; 12 bases line up with TRBD2. The CDR3 sequence is 14 residues long. V gave up 5 bases and J gave up 8 bases; unmatched junction bases: 4. CDR1 is KGHSH and CDR2 is LQKENI in the germline V gene. The CDR3 here is CASSTGLAGDEQFF. The CDR3 DNA sequence: TGTGCCAGCTCAACGGGACTAGCGGGTGATGAGCAGTTCTTC.

The chain uses TRBV7-9 and TRBJ1-2; no reliable D call. The CDR3 has 13 amino acids. In germline, CDR1 is SEHNR, CDR2 FQNEAQ (reference sequence). Trimming shortened V by 1 base and J by 4 bases, and 7 bases separated the two germline ends. The CDR3 protein is CASSLVEVYGYTF. As DNA, the CDR3 is TGTGCCAGCAGCTTAGTTGAGGTCTATGGCTACACCTTC. The full variable domain, its missing parts supplied by reference TRBV7-9 and TRBJ1-2, is DTGVSQNPRHKITKRGQNVTFRCDPISEHNRLYWYRQTLGQGPEFLTYFQNEAQLEKSRLLSDRFSAERPKGSFSTLEIQRTEQGDSAMYLCASSLVEVYGYTFGSGTRLTVV.

V usage is TRBV19 and J usage is TRBJ2-2; 7 nucleotides align to TRBD1. Per the germline V gene, CDR1 is LNHDA and CDR2 is SQIVND (reference sequence). The CDR3 totals 14 residues. J was trimmed by 0 bases and V by 7 bases; bases with no gene match: 2. This CDR3 reads CASKGTANTGELFF. The CDR3 DNA is TGTGCCAGTAAGGGGACAGCGAACACCGGGGAGCTGTTTTTT.

This chain joins TRBV5-6 and TRBJ2-7; tentatively, D is TRBD2 (5 bases). CDR1 SGHDT and CDR2 YYEEEE come from the germline V gene. Trimming shortened V by 2 bases and J by 5 bases, and 8 bases separated the two germline ends. The CDR3 spans 12 residues. CDR3 amino acids: CASSFERNEQYF. CDR3 bases: TGTGCCAGCAGCTTCGAGCGGAACGAGCAGTACTTC.

The chain's CDR3 is CASSQSGVAGERELFF. The CDR3 DNA reads as TGTGCCAGCAGCCAATCAGGCGTGGCGGGAGAGAGAGAGCTGTTTTTT. The rearrangement uses TRBV7-3 and TRBJ2-2; 7 bases fit TRBD2. Germline V gives CDR1 SGHTA, CDR2 FQGTGA. The CDR3 runs 16 residues. Germline trimming cut 5 bases from V and 11 bases from J; bases unmatched to any gene: 17. Full variable domain (missing parts from reference TRBV7-3 and TRBJ2-2): GAGVSQTPSNKVTEKGKYVELRCDPISGHTALYWYRQSLGQGPEFLIYFQGTGAADDSGLPNDRFFAVRPEGSVSTLKIQRTERGDSAVYLCASSQSGVAGERELFFGEGSRLTVL.

As regards this clone: One junction end disagrees with the germline gene, perhaps due to a read error. V usage is TRBV19 and J usage is TRBJ2-1; TRBD1 matches 8 bases. This CDR3 is built from 15 residues. Germline CDR1 LNHDA, CDR2 SQIVND (reference sequence). CDR3 bases: TGTGCCAGTAGTTTAGACAGGGGATCCTACAATGAGCAGTTCTTC. It codes for CASSLDRGSYNEQFF.

V usage is TRBV11-2 and J usage is TRBJ2-3; tentative D call: TRBD2 (6 bases). There are 16 residues in the CDR3. Looked up from germline, CDR1 is SGHAT and CDR2 is FQNNGV. V lost 6 bases and J 1 base, leaving 17 bases between the germline ends. The CDR3 DNA reads as TGTGCCAGCAGTTCCCGGGACTCCCTTCGCACAGATACGCAGTATTTT. As protein: CASSSRDSLRTDTQYF. The whole variable domain, remainder taken from reference TRBV11-2 and TRBJ2-3, is EAGVAQSPRYKIIEKRQSVAFWCNPISGHATLYWYQQILGQGPKLLIQFQNNGVVDDSQLPKDRFSAERLKGVDSTLKIQPAKLEDSAVYLCASSSRDSLRTDTQYFGPGTRLTVL.

The gene calls are TRBV11-2 and TRBJ1-2; 10 positions match TRBD1. The CDR3 loop spans 14 amino acids. The junction had 2 bases not matched to a gene; V was cut back by 5 bases and J by 2 bases. Germline values: CDR1 SGHAT, CDR2 FQNNGV. The CDR3 DNA sequence: TGTGCCAGCAGCACGGGACAGGGGAACTATGGCTACACCTTC. This codes for CASSTGQGNYGYTF.

V gene TRBV7-3 combines with J gene TRBJ1-1; 11 nucleotides line up with TRBD1. Germline assignment: CDR1 SGHTA and CDR2 FQGTGA. V lost 5 bases and J lost 4; bases outside the gene matches: 3. The CDR3 length is 14 residues. The CDR3: CASSAGTGGTEAFF. For the CDR3, the DNA is TGTGCCAGCAGCGCCGGGACAGGGGGCACTGAAGCTTTCTTT.

The chain links TRBV27 to TRBJ2-7; 10 nucleotides match TRBD1. This CDR3 region has 15 residues. Trimming cost V 5 bases and J 9 bases; bases outside gene matches: 13. Germline assignment: CDR1 MNHEY and CDR2 SMNVEV (reference sequence). DNA of the CDR3: TGTGCCAGCAGTGCCTCCGGGACAGGGGAAAATAGGCAGTACTTC. This sequence encodes CASSASGTGENRQYF.

This chain connects TRBV5-1 to TRBJ1-4; D unresolved. V lost 0 bases to trimming and J lost 3 bases, with 9 bases between them. CDR3 length equals 15 residues. The germline CDR1 and CDR2 sequences are SGHRS and YFSETQ. The CDR3 DNA follows: TGCGCCAGCAGCTTGGTTCGCGGGCCTAATGAAAAACTGTTTTTT. Protein: CASSLVRGPNEKLFF.

V and J are TRBV27 and TRBJ2-1; 10 positions match TRBD2. The CDR3 consists of 14 residues. Per germline, CDR1 MNHEY and CDR2 SMNVEV (reference sequence). V trimming: 8 bases; J trimming: 5 bases; junction bases outside the gene matches: 6. CDR3 region: CASATSGRDNEQFF. CDR3 DNA sequence: TGTGCCAGCGCGACTAGCGGGCGGGACAATGAGCAGTTCTTC.

This clone was detected only once. This rearrangement joins TRBV29-1 to TRBJ2-1, with a weak D call TRBD2 (5 bases). Trimming left V 5 bases short and J 8 bases short, with 13 bases between. Germline V gene data show CDR1 as SQVTM and CDR2 as ANQGSEA. The CDR3 covers 12 residues. The CDR3 protein is CSVFQGGDEQFF. For the CDR3, the DNA is TGCAGCGTTTTTCAAGGAGGCGATGAGCAGTTCTTC.